One sample yielded the 2 T cell receptor beta chains listed below, sequenced in a study of PD-L1 blockade in urothelial cancer. TCRdb's copy holds only in-frame clones and misses some; the assay was immunoSEQ multiplex PCR. The sample gives about 45,000 clones, approximately 89% of which show up once; less than 4% is in the top ten. Source: PBMCs, taken around atezolizumab (anti-PD-L1) treatment. The receptors were gathered from a man older than 75 with urothelial cancer.

The gene calls are TRBV30 and TRBJ1-2, with a possible D match to TRBD1 (5 bases). The CDR3 is 13 residues long. Germline V gene data show CDR1 as GTSNPN and CDR2 as SVGIG (reference sequence). Trimming left V 0 bases short and J 7 bases short, with 12 bases between. The CDR3 DNA sequence: TGTGCCTGGAGTGTAGACAGATGGACTGGCTACACCTTC. Protein product: CAWSVDRWTGYTF.

The chain recombines TRBV7-8 with TRBJ1-2, with 7 bases matching TRBD1. The CDR3 has 15 amino acids. V shed 1 base, J shed 6 bases, and the junction held 8 bases outside the gene matches. The germline gives CDR1 SGHVS, CDR2 FQNEAQ. In DNA, the CDR3 is TGTGCCAGCAGCTTAGATTTGCAGGGGGTAAATGGCTACACCTTC. Translated, it gives CASSLDLQGVNGYTF.